The present TCR beta chain was sequenced within a study of memory CD4+ T cells and cytomegalovirus serostatus. Study in general: Donors were healthy Belgian adults, some 10 CMV seropositive and roughly 25 seronegative.

Germline V CDR1 and CDR2: SGHTA, FQGNSA. V was clipped by 5 bases and J by 4 bases, with 11 bases between them. This CDR3 is built from 13 residues. The data were produced by immunoSEQ multiplex PCR, yet TCRdb's version contains in-frame clones alone and is incomplete. The repertoire holds 35,000 to 45,000 clones, with around 79% as singletons. Single viable CD3+CD4+CD8-CD45RO+ cells were sorted as the memory CD4+ T cells. In regard to this clone: The antigen is unknown.

Study-wide results and caveats: Of 150 to 200 reported CMV TCRbeta sequences, around 63 were found in memory CD4+ repertoires.

This chain connects TRBV7-2 to TRBJ1-2; weak D call: TRBD1 (5 bases). This TCR was sampled from an adult in good health and CMV-seronegative. The sequenced material came from memory CD4+ T cells from blood. CDR3 in DNA: TGTGCCAGCAGCCCGGGGACGGGCTATGGCTACACCTTC. Translating it yields CASSPGTGYGYTF.